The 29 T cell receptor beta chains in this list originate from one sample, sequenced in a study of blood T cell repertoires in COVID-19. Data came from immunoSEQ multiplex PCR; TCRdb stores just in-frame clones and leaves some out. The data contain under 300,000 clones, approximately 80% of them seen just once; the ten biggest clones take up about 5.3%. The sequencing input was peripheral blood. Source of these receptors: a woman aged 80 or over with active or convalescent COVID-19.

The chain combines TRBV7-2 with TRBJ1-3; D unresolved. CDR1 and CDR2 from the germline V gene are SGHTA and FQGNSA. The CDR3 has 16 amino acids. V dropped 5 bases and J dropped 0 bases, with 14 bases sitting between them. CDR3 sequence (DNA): TGTGCCAGCAGCCCCGGGTCGCGGGGCTCTGGAAACACCATATATTTT. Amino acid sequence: CASSPGSRGSGNTIYF.

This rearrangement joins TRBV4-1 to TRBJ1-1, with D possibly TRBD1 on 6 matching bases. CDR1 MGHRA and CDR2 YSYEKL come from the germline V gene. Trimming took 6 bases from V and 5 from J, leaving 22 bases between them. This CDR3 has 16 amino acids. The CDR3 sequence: CASSPGAGDTWTEAFF. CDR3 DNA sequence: TGCGCCAGCAGTCCCGGGGCAGGGGATACCTGGACTGAAGCTTTCTTT.

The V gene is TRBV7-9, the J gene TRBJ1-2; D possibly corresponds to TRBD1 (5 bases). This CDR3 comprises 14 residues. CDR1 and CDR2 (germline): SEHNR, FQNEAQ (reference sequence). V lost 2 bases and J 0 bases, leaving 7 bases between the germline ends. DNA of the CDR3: TGTGCCAGCAGCTTAACGGGGGCTAACTATGGCTACACCTTC. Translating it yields CASSLTGANYGYTF. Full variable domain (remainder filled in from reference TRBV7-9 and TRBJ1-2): DTGVSQNPRHKITKRGQNVTFRCDPISEHNRLYWYRQTLGQGPEFLTYFQNEAQLEKSRLLSDRFSAERPKGSFSTLEIQRTEQGDSAMYLCASSLTGANYGYTFGSGTRLTVV.

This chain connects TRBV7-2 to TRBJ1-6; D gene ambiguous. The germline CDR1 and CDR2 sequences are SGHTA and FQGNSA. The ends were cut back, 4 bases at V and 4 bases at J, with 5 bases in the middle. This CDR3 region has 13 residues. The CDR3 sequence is CASSSQYNSPLHF. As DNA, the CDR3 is TGTGCCAGCAGCTCCCAGTATAATTCACCCCTCCACTTT.

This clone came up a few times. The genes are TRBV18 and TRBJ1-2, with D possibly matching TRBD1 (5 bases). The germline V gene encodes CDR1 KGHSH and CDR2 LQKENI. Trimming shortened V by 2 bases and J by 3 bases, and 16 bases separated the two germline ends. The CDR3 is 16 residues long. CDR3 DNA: TGTGCCAGCTCACCAGCAATGGCAGGGTTTGACTATGGCTACACCTTC. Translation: CASSPAMAGFDYGYTF.

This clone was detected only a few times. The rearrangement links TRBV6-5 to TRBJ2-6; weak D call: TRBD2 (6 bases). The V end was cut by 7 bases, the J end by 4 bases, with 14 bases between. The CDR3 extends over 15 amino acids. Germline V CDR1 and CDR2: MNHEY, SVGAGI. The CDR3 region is CASTPGGTGANVLTF. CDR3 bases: TGTGCCAGCACTCCCGGAGGGACCGGGGCCAACGTCCTGACTTTC.

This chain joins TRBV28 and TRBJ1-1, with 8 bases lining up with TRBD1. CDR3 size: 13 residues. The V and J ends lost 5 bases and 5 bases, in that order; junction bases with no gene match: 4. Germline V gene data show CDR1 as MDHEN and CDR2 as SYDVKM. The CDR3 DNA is TGTGCCAGCAGTGGGGACAGGCGGACTGAAGCTTTCTTT. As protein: CASSGDRRTEAFF.

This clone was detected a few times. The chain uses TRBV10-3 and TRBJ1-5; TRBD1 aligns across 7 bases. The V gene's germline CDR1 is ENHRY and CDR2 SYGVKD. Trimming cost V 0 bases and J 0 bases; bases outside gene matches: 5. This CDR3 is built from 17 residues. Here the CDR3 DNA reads TGTGCCATCAGTGAGTCGAGGGACAGCTTTAGCAATCAGCCCCAGCATTTT. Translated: CAISESRDSFSNQPQHF.

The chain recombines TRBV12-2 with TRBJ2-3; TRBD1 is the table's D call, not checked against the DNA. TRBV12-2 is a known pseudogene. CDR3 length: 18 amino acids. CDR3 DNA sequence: TGTGCAAGTCGCTTAGTGACAACGAAACCCCTCCGCACAGATACGCAGTATTTT. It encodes CASRLVTTKPLRTDTQYF.

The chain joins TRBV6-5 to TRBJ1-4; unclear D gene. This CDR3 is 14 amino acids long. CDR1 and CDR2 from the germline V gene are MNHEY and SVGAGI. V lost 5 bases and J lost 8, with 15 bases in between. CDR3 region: CASSQSVNGEKLFF. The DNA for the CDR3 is TGTGCCAGCAGTCAGAGTGTTAACGGGGAAAAACTGTTTTTT.

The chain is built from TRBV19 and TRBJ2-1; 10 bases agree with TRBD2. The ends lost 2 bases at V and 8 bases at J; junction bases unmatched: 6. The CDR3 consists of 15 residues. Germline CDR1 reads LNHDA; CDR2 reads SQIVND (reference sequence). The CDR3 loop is CASSIRLAGVDEQFF. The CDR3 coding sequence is TGTGCCAGTAGTATAAGGCTAGCGGGAGTCGATGAGCAGTTCTTC. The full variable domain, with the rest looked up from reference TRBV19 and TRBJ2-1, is DGGITQSPKYLFRKEGQNVTLSCEQNLNHDAMYWYRQDPGQGLRLIYYSQIVNDFQKGDIAEGYSVSREKKESFPLTVTSAQKNPTAFYLCASSIRLAGVDEQFFGPGTRLTVL.

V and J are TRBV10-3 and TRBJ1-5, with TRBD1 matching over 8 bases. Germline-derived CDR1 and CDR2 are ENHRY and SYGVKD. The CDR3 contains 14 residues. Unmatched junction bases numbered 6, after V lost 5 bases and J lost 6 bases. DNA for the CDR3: TGTGCCATCAGTACGGACAGGGACGGTCAGCCCCAGCATTTT. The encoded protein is CAISTDRDGQPQHF.

CDR3 region: CASSLAGGNQNNEQFF. In nucleotides, the CDR3 is TGCGCCAGCAGCTTGGCCGGGGGGAATCAGAACAATGAGCAGTTCTTC. The chain joins TRBV5-1 to TRBJ2-1; 7 bases match TRBD2. The CDR3 runs to 16 residues. Germline V CDR1 and CDR2: SGHRS, YFSETQ. The trim removed 0 bases at V and 5 bases at J, leaving 8 bases unmatched.

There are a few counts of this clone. CDR3 loop: CASYSNRGATEAFF. The DNA for the CDR3 is TGTGCCAGCTATAGTAACCGGGGGGCCACTGAAGCTTTCTTT. This chain uses TRBV28 with TRBJ1-1; weak D call: TRBD1 (6 bases). The CDR3 runs to 14 residues. Trimming took off 8 bases at V and 4 bases at J, with 17 bases between the two ends. CDR1 MDHEN and CDR2 SYDVKM come from the germline V gene.

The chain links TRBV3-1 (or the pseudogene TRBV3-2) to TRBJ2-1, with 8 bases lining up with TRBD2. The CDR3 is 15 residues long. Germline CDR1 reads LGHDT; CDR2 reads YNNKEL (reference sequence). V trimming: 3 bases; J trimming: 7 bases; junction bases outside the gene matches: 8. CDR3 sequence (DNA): TGTGCCAGCAGCCAGCGGGGGGCCCCTGGGAATGAGCAGTTCTTC. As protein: CASSQRGAPGNEQFF.

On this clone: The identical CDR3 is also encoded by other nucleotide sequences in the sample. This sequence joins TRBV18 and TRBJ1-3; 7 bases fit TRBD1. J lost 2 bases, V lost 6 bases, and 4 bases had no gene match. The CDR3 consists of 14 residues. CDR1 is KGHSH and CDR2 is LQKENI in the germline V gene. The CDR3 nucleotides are TGTGCCAGCTCCCAAGACAGGGCTGGAAACACCATATATTTT. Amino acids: CASSQDRAGNTIYF. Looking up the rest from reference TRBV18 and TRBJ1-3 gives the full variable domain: NAGVMQNPRHLVRRRGQEARLRCSPMKGHSHVYWYRQLPEEGLKFMVYLQKENIIDESGMPKERFSAEFPKEGPSILRIQQVVRGDSAAYFCASSQDRAGNTIYFGEGSWLTVV.

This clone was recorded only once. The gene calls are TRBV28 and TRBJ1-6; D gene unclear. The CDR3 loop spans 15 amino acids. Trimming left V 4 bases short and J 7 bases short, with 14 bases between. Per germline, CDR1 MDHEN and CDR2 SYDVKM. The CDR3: CASSSPLSPNSPLHF. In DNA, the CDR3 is TGTGCCAGCAGTTCCCCGCTCAGTCCAAATTCACCCCTCCACTTT.

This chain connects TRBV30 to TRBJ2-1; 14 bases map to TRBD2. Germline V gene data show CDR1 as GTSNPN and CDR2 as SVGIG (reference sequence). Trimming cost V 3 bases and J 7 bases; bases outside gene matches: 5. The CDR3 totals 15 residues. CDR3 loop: CAWSRRTSGRNEQFF. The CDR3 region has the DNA TGTGCCTGGAGCCGACGGACTAGCGGGAGGAATGAGCAGTTCTTC.

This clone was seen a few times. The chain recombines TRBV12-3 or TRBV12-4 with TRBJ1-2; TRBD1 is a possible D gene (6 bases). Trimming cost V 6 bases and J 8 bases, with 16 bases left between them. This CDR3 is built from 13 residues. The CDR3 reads CASSHGQRGGYTF. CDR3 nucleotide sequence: TGTGCCAGCAGCCACGGACAGCGCGGGGGCTACACCTTC.

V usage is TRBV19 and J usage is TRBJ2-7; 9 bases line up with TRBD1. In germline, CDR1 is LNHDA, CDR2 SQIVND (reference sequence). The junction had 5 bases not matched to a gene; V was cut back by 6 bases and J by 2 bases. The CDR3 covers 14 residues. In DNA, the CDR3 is TGTGCCAGTAGACCGGGACAGGGTCCCTACGAGCAGTACTTC. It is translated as CASRPGQGPYEQYF.

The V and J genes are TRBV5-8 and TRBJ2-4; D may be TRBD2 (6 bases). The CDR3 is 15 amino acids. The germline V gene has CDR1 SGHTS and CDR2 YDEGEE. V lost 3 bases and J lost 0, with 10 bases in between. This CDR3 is CASSSGSLAKNIQYF. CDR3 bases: TGTGCCAGCAGCTCCGGGAGCTTAGCCAAAAACATTCAGTACTTC.

The CDR3 sequence: CASSPSAELVVYGYTF. As DNA, the CDR3 is TGTGCCAGCAGCCCCTCGGCGGAACTTGTCGTCTATGGCTACACCTTC. V and J are TRBV7-9 and TRBJ1-2; D unclear. Germline assignment: CDR1 SEHNR and CDR2 FQNEAQ (reference sequence). CDR3 length: 16 amino acids. V was cut by 5 bases and J by 4 bases, with 20 bases left in between. Variable domain in full (rest from reference TRBV7-9 and TRBJ1-2): DTGVSQNPRHKITKRGQNVTFRCDPISEHNRLYWYRQTLGQGPEFLTYFQNEAQLEKSRLLSDRFSAERPKGSFSTLEIQRTEQGDSAMYLCASSPSAELVVYGYTFGSGTRLTVV.

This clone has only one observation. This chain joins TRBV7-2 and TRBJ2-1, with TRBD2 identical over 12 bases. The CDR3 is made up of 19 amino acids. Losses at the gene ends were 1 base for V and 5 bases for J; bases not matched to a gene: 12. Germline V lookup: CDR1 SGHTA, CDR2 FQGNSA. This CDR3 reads CASSLDDRLAGARNNEQFF. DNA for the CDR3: TGTGCCAGCAGCTTAGATGATAGACTAGCGGGGGCCCGAAACAATGAGCAGTTCTTC.

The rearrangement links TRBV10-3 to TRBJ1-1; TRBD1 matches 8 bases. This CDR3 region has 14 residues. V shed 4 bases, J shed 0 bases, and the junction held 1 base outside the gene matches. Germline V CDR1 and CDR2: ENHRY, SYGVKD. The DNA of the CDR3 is TGTGCCATCAGTGGACAGGGGATGAACACTGAAGCTTTCTTT. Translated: CAISGQGMNTEAFF.

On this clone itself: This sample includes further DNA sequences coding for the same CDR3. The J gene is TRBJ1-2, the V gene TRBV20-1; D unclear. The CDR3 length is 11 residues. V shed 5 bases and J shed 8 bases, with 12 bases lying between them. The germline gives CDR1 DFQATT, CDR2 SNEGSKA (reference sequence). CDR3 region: CSASSGFGYTF. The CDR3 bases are TGCAGTGCTTCATCGGGGTTCGGCTACACCTTC.

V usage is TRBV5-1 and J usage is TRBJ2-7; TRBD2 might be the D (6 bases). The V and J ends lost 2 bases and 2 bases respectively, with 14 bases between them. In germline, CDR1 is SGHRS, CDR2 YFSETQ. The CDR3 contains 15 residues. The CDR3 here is CASSFTGTGAYEQYF. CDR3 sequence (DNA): TGCGCCAGCAGCTTTACCGGGACGGGGGCCTACGAGCAGTACTTC. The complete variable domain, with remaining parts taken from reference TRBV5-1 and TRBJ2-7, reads KAGVTQTPRYLIKTRGQQVTLSCSPISGHRSVSWYQQTPGQGLQFLFEYFSETQRNKGNFPGRFSGRQFSNSRSEMNVSTLELGDSALYLCASSFTGTGAYEQYFGPGTRLTVT.

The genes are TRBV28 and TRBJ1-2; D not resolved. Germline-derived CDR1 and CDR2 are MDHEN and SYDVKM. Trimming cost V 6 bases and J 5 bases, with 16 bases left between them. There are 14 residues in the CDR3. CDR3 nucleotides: TGTGCCAGCAGCCTTGGCGCGGACTCTTATGGCTACACCTTC. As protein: CASSLGADSYGYTF.

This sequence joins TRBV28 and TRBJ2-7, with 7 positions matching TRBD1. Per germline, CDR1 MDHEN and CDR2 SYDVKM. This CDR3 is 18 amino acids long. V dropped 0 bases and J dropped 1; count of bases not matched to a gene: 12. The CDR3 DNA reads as TGTGCCAGCAGTTTATGGGCCCTACGGACAGGAACGTCCTACGAGCAGTACTTC. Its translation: CASSLWALRTGTSYEQYF.

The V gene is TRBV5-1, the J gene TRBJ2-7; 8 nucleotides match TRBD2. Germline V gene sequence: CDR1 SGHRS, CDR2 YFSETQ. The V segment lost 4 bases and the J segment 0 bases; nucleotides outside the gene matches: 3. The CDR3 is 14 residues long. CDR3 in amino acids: CASSTSGTSYEQYF. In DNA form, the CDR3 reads TGCGCCAGCAGCACTAGCGGAACCTCCTACGAGCAGTACTTC.